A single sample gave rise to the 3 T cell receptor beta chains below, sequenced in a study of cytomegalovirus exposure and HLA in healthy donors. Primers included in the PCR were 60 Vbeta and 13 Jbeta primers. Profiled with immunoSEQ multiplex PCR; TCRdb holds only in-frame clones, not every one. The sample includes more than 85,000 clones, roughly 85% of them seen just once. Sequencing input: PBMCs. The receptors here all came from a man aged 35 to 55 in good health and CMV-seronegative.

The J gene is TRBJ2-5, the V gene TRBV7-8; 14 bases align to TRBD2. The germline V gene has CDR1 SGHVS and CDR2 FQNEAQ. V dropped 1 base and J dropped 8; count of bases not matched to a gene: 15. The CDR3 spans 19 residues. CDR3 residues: CASSLDRTSGGRDFVTQYF. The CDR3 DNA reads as TGTGCCAGCAGCTTAGATAGGACTAGCGGGGGGCGGGATTTTGTAACCCAGTACTTC.

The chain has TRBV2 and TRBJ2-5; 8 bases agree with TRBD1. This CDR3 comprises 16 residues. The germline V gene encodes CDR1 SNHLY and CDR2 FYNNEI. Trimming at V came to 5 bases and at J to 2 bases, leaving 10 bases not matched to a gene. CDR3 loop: CASSSPPDRGQETQYF. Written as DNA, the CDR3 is TGTGCCAGCAGTTCACCACCCGACAGGGGTCAAGAGACCCAGTACTTC. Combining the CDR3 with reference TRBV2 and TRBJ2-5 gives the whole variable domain EPEVTQTPSHQVTQMGQEVILRCVPISNHLYFYWYRQILGQKVEFLVSFYNNEISEKSEIFDDQFSVERPDGSNFTLKIRSTKLEDSAMYFCASSSPPDRGQETQYFGPGTRLLVL.

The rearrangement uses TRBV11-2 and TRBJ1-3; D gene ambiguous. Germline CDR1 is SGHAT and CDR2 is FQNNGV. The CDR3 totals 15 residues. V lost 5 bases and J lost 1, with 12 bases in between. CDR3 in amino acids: CASSPLSGSGNTIYF. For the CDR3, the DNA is TGTGCCAGCAGCCCCCTCTCGGGGTCTGGAAACACCATATATTTT.